This TCR beta chain is from a study of blood T cell repertoires in COVID-19. About the study: The United States, Italy and Spain provided the acute and convalescent COVID-19 samples. T cells, B-cell-depleted T cells, or PBMCs supplied cDNA or gDNA.

This clone was seen more than once but under ten times. Methods used by the authors: From reference gene primer amplification, estimates of nucleated cell counts were derived. The repertoire was sequenced with immunoSEQ multiplex PCR; TCRdb's copy has only in-frame clones and lacks some. That table supplies the V and J calls and clone size; D and trimming were determined from the DNA. The profile shows under 150,000 clones, under 90% of them singletons. Sequenced input: peripheral blood. The sequence came from a woman aged 60-75 years with active or convalescent COVID-19.

CDR3 amino acids: CASTGGLGKLFF. DNA for the CDR3: TGCGCCTCCACGGGAGGGCTCGGAAAACTGTTTTTT. V gene TRBV5-1 combines with J gene TRBJ1-4; D unclear. The germline V and J ends were trimmed by 10 bases and 10 bases, with 17 bases remaining between them. Looked up from germline, CDR1 is SGHRS and CDR2 is YFSETQ. This CDR3 comprises 12 residues. Combining the CDR3 with reference TRBV5-1 and TRBJ1-4 gives the whole variable domain KAGVTQTPRYLIKTRGQQVTLSCSPISGHRSVSWYQQTPGQGLQFLFEYFSETQRNKGNFPGRFSGRQFSNSRSEMNVSTLELGDSALYLCASTGGLGKLFFGSGTQLSVL.